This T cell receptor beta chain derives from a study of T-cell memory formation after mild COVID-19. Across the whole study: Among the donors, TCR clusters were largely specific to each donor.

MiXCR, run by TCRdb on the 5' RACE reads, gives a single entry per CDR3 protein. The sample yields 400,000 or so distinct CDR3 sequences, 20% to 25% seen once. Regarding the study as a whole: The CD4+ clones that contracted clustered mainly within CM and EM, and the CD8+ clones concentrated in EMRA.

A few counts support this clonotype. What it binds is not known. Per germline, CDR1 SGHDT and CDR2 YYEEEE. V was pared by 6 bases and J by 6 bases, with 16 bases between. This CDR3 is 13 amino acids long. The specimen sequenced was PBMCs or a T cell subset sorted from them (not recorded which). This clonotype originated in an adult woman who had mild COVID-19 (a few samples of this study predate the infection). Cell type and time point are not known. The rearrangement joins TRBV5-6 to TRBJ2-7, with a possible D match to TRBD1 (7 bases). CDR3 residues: CASTLGGGIEQYF. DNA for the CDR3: TGTGCCAGCACCCTCGGAGGGGGCATCGAGCAGTACTTC.